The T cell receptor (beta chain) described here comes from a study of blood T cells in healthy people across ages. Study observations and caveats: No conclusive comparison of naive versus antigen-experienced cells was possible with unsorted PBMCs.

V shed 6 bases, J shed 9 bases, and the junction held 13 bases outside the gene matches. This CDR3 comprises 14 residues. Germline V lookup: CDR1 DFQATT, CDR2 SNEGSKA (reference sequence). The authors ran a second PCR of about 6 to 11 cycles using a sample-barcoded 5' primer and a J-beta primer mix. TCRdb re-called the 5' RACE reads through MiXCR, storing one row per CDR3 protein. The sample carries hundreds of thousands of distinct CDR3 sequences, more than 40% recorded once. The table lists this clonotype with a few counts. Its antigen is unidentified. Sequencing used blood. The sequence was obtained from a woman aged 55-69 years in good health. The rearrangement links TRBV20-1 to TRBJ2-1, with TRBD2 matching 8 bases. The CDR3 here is CSADGLAQTIEQFF. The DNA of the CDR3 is TGCAGTGCGGACGGACTAGCCCAAACGATTGAGCAGTTCTTC.